The rows below give T cell receptor beta chains drawn from one sample of a study of blood T cells in healthy people across ages. Each CDR3 protein gets one entry after TCRdb re-called the 5' RACE reads with MiXCR. The sample lists 540,000 or so distinct CDR3 sequences; around 48% were seen once. Sequencing was carried out using blood. The receptor source for this set is a man aged 80 or over in good health. The CDR3 runs from the conserved cysteine through the conserved F or W. The D gene is left open where the match is weak. Only some rows state a clone size, as once, few, many or a class for expanded clones.

few	NA	TRBV29-1	TRBJ1-1	CSVPPDLNTEAFF	TGCAGCGTCCCCCCGGACCTGAACACTGAAGCTTTCTTT
few	TRBD1	TRBV20-1	TRBJ1-1	CSVLGGSQGAPEAFF	TGCAGTGTTTTAGGTGGTAGCCAGGGGGCTCCTGAAGCTTTCTTT
NA	NA	TRBV9	TRBJ2-7	CASSVGTAYGQYF	TGTGCCAGCAGCGTCGGGACGGCCTACGGGCAGTACTTC
few	NA	TRBV12-3/TRBV12-4	TRBJ1-1	CASSVGRDTEAFF	TGTGCCAGCAGTGTGGGCCGGGACACTGAAGCTTTCTTT
NA	TRBD1	TRBV30	TRBJ1-4	CAWGRGQSNEKLFF	TGTGCCTGGGGGAGGGGACAGAGTAATGAAAAACTGTTTTTT
NA	TRBD1	TRBV4-3	TRBJ2-7	CASSQDWTGGVLPSYNEQYF	TGCGCCAGCAGCCAAGACTGGACAGGGGGCGTTCTCCCGTCCTACAATGAGCAGTACTTC
few	NA	TRBV7-9	TRBJ2-1	CASSRRGSGGISSYNEQFF	TGTGCCAGCAGCCGGAGGGGTAGCGGAGGAATCAGCTCCTACAATGAGCAGTTCTTC
NA	NA	TRBV27	TRBJ2-1	CASSLLTHRNEQFF	TGTGCCAGCAGTTTACTAACGCACAGGAATGAGCAGTTCTTC
NA	NA	TRBV6-5	TRBJ2-3	CASSLRKVPDTQYF	TGTGCCAGCAGCCTAAGGAAGGTCCCAGATACGCAGTATTTT
NA	NA	TRBV19	TRBJ1-1	CASNPTLLRGTEAFF	TGTGCCAGTAACCCCACCCTGCTAAGGGGCACTGAAGCTTTCTTT
few	NA	TRBV27	TRBJ2-7	CASSPPTGSISYEQYF	TGTGCCAGCAGTCCGCCGACGGGCAGCATCTCCTACGAGCAGTACTTC
NA	NA	TRBV20-1	TRBJ1-6	CSAPGREFNSPLHF	TGCAGTGCTCCGGGGAGGGAATTCAATTCACCCCTCCACTTT
NA	TRBD1	TRBV6-5	TRBJ1-6	CASSCGDRGYNSPLHF	TGTGCCAGCAGTTGCGGGGACAGGGGGTATAATTCACCCCTCCACTTT
few	TRBD2	TRBV29-1	TRBJ2-1	CSVDISGMVNEQFF	TGCAGCGTTGATATAAGCGGGATGGTCAATGAGCAGTTCTTC
few	NA	TRBV7-9	TRBJ1-1	CASSPRAPGANTEAFF	TGTGCCAGCAGCCCACGGGCCCCAGGGGCGAACACTGAAGCTTTCTTT
NA	NA	TRBV20-1	TRBJ2-4	CSARPVAKNIQYF	TGCAGTGCTAGGCCGGTAGCCAAAAACATTCAGTACTTC
many	NA	TRBV6-5	TRBJ2-6	CASSYFGPQVTGANVLTF	TGTGCCAGCAGTTACTTCGGGCCCCAGGTCACTGGGGCCAACGTCCTGACTTTC
NA	TRBD1	TRBV6-1	TRBJ2-7	CASSDTQHRGPSGEQYF	TGTGCCAGCAGTGACACACAGCACAGGGGACCCTCGGGCGAGCAGTACTTC
NA	NA	TRBV6-5	TRBJ1-4	CASSYSTGRTNEKLFF	TGTGCCAGCAGTTACTCAACAGGGCGGACTAATGAAAAACTGTTTTTT
NA	NA	TRBV6-5	TRBJ2-7	CASSPTAGSYEQYF	TGTGCCAGCAGCCCGACGGCAGGGAGCTACGAGCAGTACTTC
once	TRBD2	TRBV29-1	TRBJ2-7	CSVVASGRGEQYF	TGCAGCGTTGTGGCTAGCGGGAGAGGCGAGCAGTACTTC
NA	TRBD2	TRBV15	TRBJ2-7	CATSRVAGFEQYF	TGTGCCACCAGCAGGGTAGCGGGGTTCGAGCAGTACTTC
NA	TRBD1	TRBV9	TRBJ2-1	CASSLYDREWGNEQFF	TGTGCCAGCAGCCTTTACGACAGGGAATGGGGGAATGAGCAGTTCTTC
NA	NA	TRBV21-1	TRBJ2-5	CASSKSGEGEQYF	TGTGCCAGCAGCAAATCAGGTGAGGGTGAGCAGTACTTC
once	TRBD2	TRBV12-3/TRBV12-4	TRBJ2-5	CASSFGGGDQGTQYF	TGTGCCAGCAGTTTCGGCGGGGGAGATCAAGGGACCCAGTACTTC
NA	NA	TRBV6-6	TRBJ2-2	CASRPAGGTGELFF	TGTGCCAGCAGGCCCGCCGGGGGCACCGGGGAGCTGTTTTTT
NA	TRBD2	TRBV2	TRBJ2-3	CASSVTSVGTDTQYF	TGTGCCAGCAGTGTCACTAGCGTGGGGACAGATACGCAGTATTTT
NA	TRBD2	TRBV20-1	TRBJ2-7	CGLAGSYEQYF	TGCGGACTAGCGGGCTCCTACGAGCAGTACTTC
few	TRBD1	TRBV7-2	TRBJ2-4	CASSTGQDDIQYF	TGTGCCAGCAGCACCGGACAGGACGACATTCAGTACTTC
NA	NA	TRBV6-6	TRBJ1-4	CASGKGGMRGEKLFF	TGTGCCAGCGGGAAGGGTGGGATGCGAGGGGAAAAACTGTTTTTT
NA	TRBD1	TRBV3-1	TRBJ2-5	CASSQGTGGETQYF	TGTGCCAGCAGCCAAGGGACAGGCGGGGAGACCCAGTACTTC
NA	TRBD2	TRBV6-6	TRBJ2-5	CASSQSSGGAPETQYF	TGTGCCAGCAGCCAATCTAGCGGGGGGGCCCCAGAGACCCAGTACTTC
few	TRBD2	TRBV5-1	TRBJ2-3	CASSRGLAGVRTDTQYF	TGCGCCAGCAGCCGTGGCCTAGCGGGAGTTAGGACAGATACGCAGTATTTT
few	TRBD1	TRBV20-1	TRBJ1-2	CSARAPGGSNYGYTF	TGCAGTGCTAGAGCCCCAGGGGGCTCTAACTATGGCTACACCTTC
NA	TRBD1	TRBV20-1	TRBJ1-2	CSATGRTGPGYTF	TGCAGTGCTACGGGTCGGACAGGCCCGGGCTACACCTTC
once	NA	TRBV7-3	TRBJ1-4	CASSLSYGEKLFF	TGTGCCAGCAGCTTATCCTACGGTGAAAAACTGTTTTTT
NA	NA	TRBV7-3	TRBJ1-6	CASSRDGNSPLHF	TGTGCCAGCAGCCGGGACGGTAATTCACCCCTCCACTTT
many	NA	TRBV6-5	TRBJ1-6	CASRGPPSSYNSPLHF	TGTGCCAGCAGGGGACCGCCGAGCTCCTATAATTCACCCCTCCACTTT